This record looks at one T cell receptor beta chain sequence and its context. Study processing details: How many nucleated cells were present was estimated from reference gene primer amplification. Here immunoSEQ multiplex PCR was the method, and the copy in TCRdb shows in-frame clones only, minus some. D and trimming come from the DNA, and the V and J calls and clone size come from that table. Altogether around 150,000 clones are present, approximately 88% being singletons, with the ten largest covering under 2.5%. This specimen comes from a study of blood T cell repertoires in COVID-19. Study-level background: COVID-19 samples from acute and convalescent phases originated in the United States, Italy and Spain. PBMCs, B-cell-depleted T cells, or T cells provided the cDNA or gDNA that made up the material.

Per germline, CDR1 SEHNR and CDR2 FQNEAQ (reference sequence). The CDR3 has 15 residues. Trimming took 5 bases from V and 9 from J; bases not matched to a gene: 6. The chain carries TRBV7-9 and TRBJ1-6; 11 positions match TRBD1. Sequenced input: peripheral blood. The source of this sequence is a man between 65 and 85 years old with acute or convalescent COVID-19. Here the CDR3 DNA reads TGTGCCAGCAGCGCCGGACAGGGGGCCGGTTCACCCCTCCACTTT. Amino acids: CASSAGQGAGSPLHF. Together with reference TRBV7-9 and TRBJ1-6, the CDR3 gives the full variable domain: DTGVSQNPRHKITKRGQNVTFRCDPISEHNRLYWYRQTLGQGPEFLTYFQNEAQLEKSRLLSDRFSAERPKGSFSTLEIQRTEQGDSAMYLCASSAGQGAGSPLHFGNGTRLTVT.